The rows below give T cell receptor beta chains drawn from one sample of a study of blood T cell repertoires in COVID-19. Produced via immunoSEQ multiplex PCR; TCRdb's table is partial and in-frame only. Of some 400,000 clones in the sample, around 84% are singletons; the top ten hold approximately 2.9%. The sample comprised peripheral blood. These receptors all come from a human donor in a cohort sampled during active COVID-19. Each CDR3 is given with its conserved first and last residue. D genes are given only for firm matches.

V	D	J	DNA	CDR3
TRBV5-1	.	TRBJ1-3	TGCGCCAGCAGCTTGGACAGGGTGGATGGAAACACCATATATTTT	CASSLDRVDGNTIYF
TRBV29-1	TRBD2	TRBJ2-1	TGCAGCGTTTCGGGGGGCTCCTACAATGAGCAGTTCTTC	CSVSGGSYNEQFF
TRBV5-1	TRBD1	TRBJ1-1	TGCGCCAGTTCACAGGGGCCTGACACTGAAGCTTTCTTT	CASSQGPDTEAFF
TRBV2	TRBD2	TRBJ2-1	TGTGCCAGCAGTAGACTAGCGGGAGATCAGTTCTTC	CASSRLAGDQFF
TRBV5-1	TRBD1	TRBJ1-1	TGCGCCAGCAGCGATCGACAGGGGGCGACTGAAGCTTTCTTT	CASSDRQGATEAFF
TRBV15	TRBD2	TRBJ2-3	TGTGCCACCAGCCGTCAGCGGGAGGCAGATACGCAGTATTTT	CATSRQREADTQYF
TRBV3-1/TRBV3-2	.	TRBJ1-3	TGTGCCAGCAGCCAAGATAGAGGATTGAGCTCTGGAAACACCATATATTTT	CASSQDRGLSSGNTIYF
TRBV29-1	TRBD2	TRBJ2-1	TGCAGCGTTGGAGGGGCTAGCGGCGAAAATGGGCAGTTCTTC	CSVGGASGENGQFF
TRBV28	.	TRBJ1-1	TGTGCCAGCAGTTTTATCGGACAGCCCAACACTGAAGCTTTCTTT	CASSFIGQPNTEAFF
TRBV29-1	TRBD2	TRBJ2-3	TGCAGCGTTGGCTTTGCGGGGGGAGCAGATACGCAGTATTTT	CSVGFAGGADTQYF
TRBV6-6	TRBD1	TRBJ1-2	TGTGCCAGCAGTAACCCGGGACAGAACTATGGCTACACCTTC	CASSNPGQNYGYTF
TRBV9	.	TRBJ2-2	TGTGCCAGCAGCCCTAGAGGGACCGGGGAGCTGTTTTTT	CASSPRGTGELFF
TRBV12-3/TRBV12-4	.	TRBJ2-7	TGTGCCAGCAGTTTATATAACAGAGCCGAGCAGTACTTC	CASSLYNRAEQYF
TRBV25-1	TRBD1	TRBJ2-7	TGTGCCAGCAGTGGTCTCGGGACAGGGGGGCATCCGAGCGAGCAGTACTTC	CASSGLGTGGHPSEQYF
TRBV7-6	.	TRBJ2-1	TGTGCCAGCAGCTTAATGGGGCGAGGCAATGAGCAGTTCTTC	CASSLMGRGNEQFF
TRBV24-1	.	TRBJ1-5	TGTGCCACCAGTGATTCCGCCGGGCAGCCCCAGCATTTT	CATSDSAGQPQHF
TRBV4-1	TRBD1	TRBJ2-1	TGCGCCAGCAGCCAAGTTGGAAGGGACAGGGTCAATGAGCAGTTCTTC	CASSQVGRDRVNEQFF
TRBV6-6	.	TRBJ1-1	TGTGCCAGCAGTTACTCTAGCCTTGAAGCTTTCTTT	CASSYSSLEAFF